The rows below give T cell receptor beta chains drawn from one sample of a study of T cells in Graves' hyperthyroidism and ophthalmopathy. TCRdb passed the multiplex PCR reads through MiXCR, listing each CDR3 protein once. The table records approximately 640,000 distinct CDR3 sequences, 17% of them present only once. Sequencing was done on a sample of blood. The origin of the receptors is a man in his fifties with Graves' hyperthyroidism. CDR3s include the opening cysteine and the closing phenylalanine or tryptophan.

j_call cdr3_length v_call cdr3_aa
TRBJ2-5 15 TRBV4-3 CASSQIARGGETQYF
TRBJ2-1 15 TRBV28 CASSFIGRGVNEQFF
TRBJ1-2 13 TRBV3-1 CASSPPLGIGYTF
TRBJ2-5 15 TRBV3-1 CASSQTVQGTQTQYF
TRBJ2-3 12 TRBV29-1 CSAETSGRTQYF
TRBJ2-7 14 TRBV29-1 CSVEQNLFPYEQYF
TRBJ1-2 15 TRBV9 CASSPRGGGNYGYTF
TRBJ2-1 17 TRBV7-9 CASSLAYGTSGRNEQFF
TRBJ2-4 17 TRBV5-5 CASRLRQGADFQNIQYF
TRBJ2-2 14 TRBV24-1 CATQRDYNNGELFF
TRBJ1-2 15 TRBV19 CASTPSGVAIYGYTF
TRBJ1-5 12 TRBV27 CASSPLNQPQHF
TRBJ2-7 14 TRBV3-1 CASRASGSSYEQYF
TRBJ2-7 14 TRBV19 CASSPATLSYEQYF
TRBJ2-1 15 TRBV5-1 CASRNEWDSYNEQFF
TRBJ1-1 13 TRBV20-1 CSAQQRLNTEAFF
TRBJ2-5 13 TRBV10-3 CAISEAGTGIRYF
TRBJ2-3 16 TRBV6-5 CASSYSFGTSADTQYF
TRBJ1-3 15 TRBV27 CASSIHGNSGNTIYF
TRBJ1-2 15 TRBV28 CASSRQGAIVYGYTF
TRBJ2-7 15 TRBV20-1 CSANPGQGIVYEQYF
TRBJ1-1 14 TRBV30 CACPARGRDTEAFF